The rows below give T cell receptor beta chains drawn from one sample of a study of cytomegalovirus exposure and HLA in healthy donors. Libraries were prepared by immunoSEQ multiplex PCR; TCRdb keeps only in-frame clonotypes and omits some of them. This sample yields approximately 150,000 clones, of which roughly 77% are seen a single time; approximately 10% belongs to the top ten. The sequenced sample consisted of PBMCs. The source of these receptors is a man aged 18 to 30 in good health and CMV-seropositive. Each CDR3 is given with its conserved first and last residue. Each record gives: clone size, D gene, J gene, V gene, CDR3 DNA, CDR3 protein. A D gene is named only where the DNA matches it firmly. Clone size appears in some rows only: once, few, many, or a class for an expanded clone.

clone size: -; D gene: -; J gene: TRBJ1-5; V gene: TRBV28; CDR3 DNA: TGTGCCAGCAGTTTGCCCGGACAGTATAATCAGCCCCAGCATTTT; CDR3 protein: CASSLPGQYNQPQHF
clone size: -; D gene: -; J gene: TRBJ2-1; V gene: TRBV28; CDR3 DNA: TGTGCCAGCAGTTTTCCGGACTCTCTCGACAATGAGCAGTTCTTC; CDR3 protein: CASSFPDSLDNEQFF
clone size: -; D gene: TRBD1; J gene: TRBJ2-7; V gene: TRBV7-9; CDR3 DNA: TGTGCCAGCAGCTTCTCCGACAGGGTAAACTCCTACGAGCAGTACTTC; CDR3 protein: CASSFSDRVNSYEQYF
clone size: -; D gene: TRBD2; J gene: TRBJ2-7; V gene: TRBV4-2; CDR3 DNA: TGTGCCAGCAGCCAAGAGGGGGGACTAGCGGGTTTATACGAGCAGTACTTC; CDR3 protein: CASSQEGGLAGLYEQYF
clone size: -; D gene: TRBD1; J gene: TRBJ1-2; V gene: TRBV7-9; CDR3 DNA: TGTTCCAGCAGCCCACTGGGGCAGGGGGTTAACGACTATGGCTACACCTTC; CDR3 protein: CSSSPLGQGVNDYGYTF
clone size: -; D gene: TRBD1; J gene: TRBJ2-7; V gene: TRBV27; CDR3 DNA: TGTGCCAGCAGCCCCGGGACAGGGTGGTACGAGCAGTACTTC; CDR3 protein: CASSPGTGWYEQYF
clone size: -; D gene: -; J gene: TRBJ1-2; V gene: TRBV7-2; CDR3 DNA: TGTGCCAGCAGCTTTCCGGGAGGCGGCTACACCTTC; CDR3 protein: CASSFPGGGYTF
clone size: -; D gene: -; J gene: TRBJ1-1; V gene: TRBV6-4; CDR3 DNA: TGTGCCAGCAGTAGATACAGGGACACTGAAGCTTTCTTT; CDR3 protein: CASSRYRDTEAFF
clone size: few; D gene: -; J gene: TRBJ2-1; V gene: TRBV28; CDR3 DNA: TGTGCCAGCAGTTTTCGAGAGACAGCCTACAATGAGCAGTTCTTC; CDR3 protein: CASSFRETAYNEQFF
clone size: -; D gene: -; J gene: TRBJ2-3; V gene: TRBV25-1; CDR3 DNA: TGTGCCAGCAGTGAAGTCAGACTTGGAGATACACAGTATTTT; CDR3 protein: CASSEVRLGDTQYF
clone size: -; D gene: -; J gene: TRBJ2-7; V gene: TRBV2; CDR3 DNA: TGTGCCAGCAGTGAACAGGGGAACTCCTACGAGCAGTACTTC; CDR3 protein: CASSEQGNSYEQYF
clone size: -; D gene: TRBD2; J gene: TRBJ2-7; V gene: TRBV9; CDR3 DNA: TGTGCCAGCAGCACGGCGGGAGGATACGAGCAGTACTTC; CDR3 protein: CASSTAGGYEQYF
clone size: -; D gene: -; J gene: TRBJ2-3; V gene: TRBV18; CDR3 DNA: TGTGCCAGCTCACCAGTTAGCGAGGACACAGATACGCAGTATTTT; CDR3 protein: CASSPVSEDTDTQYF
clone size: few; D gene: -; J gene: TRBJ1-2; V gene: TRBV5-6; CDR3 DNA: TGTGCCAGCAGCCCCTGGGGCTTACAGGTCTGGGGCTACACCTTC; CDR3 protein: CASSPWGLQVWGYTF
clone size: -; D gene: TRBD2; J gene: TRBJ2-1; V gene: TRBV19; CDR3 DNA: TGTGCCAGTAGTATACCCAGCGGGAATCTCCATGAGCAGTTCTTC; CDR3 protein: CASSIPSGNLHEQFF
clone size: -; D gene: TRBD1; J gene: TRBJ2-5; V gene: TRBV7-6; CDR3 DNA: TGTGCCAGCAGCTTACCTACAGGGGGCTTTCCGGAGACCCAGTACTTC; CDR3 protein: CASSLPTGGFPETQYF
clone size: -; D gene: -; J gene: TRBJ1-1; V gene: TRBV19; CDR3 DNA: TGTGCCAGTAGTACACATCCCCAGGGTTACGGTGAAGCTTTCTTT; CDR3 protein: CASSTHPQGYGEAFF
clone size: -; D gene: -; J gene: TRBJ2-7; V gene: TRBV27; CDR3 DNA: TGTGCCAGCAGTTTAGGTACTAGTGGATCTAGCGAGCAGTACTTC; CDR3 protein: CASSLGTSGSSEQYF
clone size: once; D gene: TRBD1; J gene: TRBJ1-2; V gene: TRBV6-1; CDR3 DNA: TGTGCCAGCAGTGAAGAAGTACAGGGGGTCTATGGCTACACCTTC; CDR3 protein: CASSEEVQGVYGYTF
clone size: few; D gene: -; J gene: TRBJ2-6; V gene: TRBV18; CDR3 DNA: TGTGCCAGCTCACTCGACACGGCGCGATCGCGATCTGGGGCCAACGTCCTGACTTTC; CDR3 protein: CASSLDTARSRSGANVLTF
clone size: -; D gene: -; J gene: TRBJ1-2; V gene: TRBV7-3; CDR3 DNA: TGTGCCAGCAGCCCCCGGGAGGGTATGGATGGCTACACCTTC; CDR3 protein: CASSPREGMDGYTF
clone size: -; D gene: -; J gene: TRBJ2-6; V gene: TRBV9; CDR3 DNA: TGTGCCAGCACCCCAGGGCCTGGGGCCAACGTCCTGACTTTC; CDR3 protein: CASTPGPGANVLTF
clone size: -; D gene: -; J gene: TRBJ2-5; V gene: TRBV5-1; CDR3 DNA: TGCGCCAGCAGGCGAGAACTCGGAGCCCAGTACTTC; CDR3 protein: CASRRELGAQYF
clone size: -; D gene: -; J gene: TRBJ2-3; V gene: TRBV6-4; CDR3 DNA: TGTGCCAGCCGAGGACGGGAACAAACTTATACGCAGTATTTT; CDR3 protein: CASRGREQTYTQYF
clone size: -; D gene: -; J gene: TRBJ1-2; V gene: TRBV28; CDR3 DNA: TGTGCCAGCAGTTGGGGGGTCTATGGCTACACCTTC; CDR3 protein: CASSWGVYGYTF